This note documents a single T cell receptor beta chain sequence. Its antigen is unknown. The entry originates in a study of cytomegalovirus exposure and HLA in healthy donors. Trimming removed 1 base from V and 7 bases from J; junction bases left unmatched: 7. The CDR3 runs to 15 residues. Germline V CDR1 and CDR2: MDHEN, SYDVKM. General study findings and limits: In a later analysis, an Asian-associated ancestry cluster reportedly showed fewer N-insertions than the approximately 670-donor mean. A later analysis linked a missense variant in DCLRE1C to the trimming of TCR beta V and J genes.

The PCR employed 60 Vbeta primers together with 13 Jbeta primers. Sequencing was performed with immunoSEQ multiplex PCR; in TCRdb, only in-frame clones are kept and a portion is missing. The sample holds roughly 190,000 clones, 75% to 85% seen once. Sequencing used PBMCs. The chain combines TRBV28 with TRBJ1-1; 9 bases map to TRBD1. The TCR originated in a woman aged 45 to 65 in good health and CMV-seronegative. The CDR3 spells CASSLFAGQGYEAFF. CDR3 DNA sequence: TGTGCCAGCAGTTTATTTGCGGGACAGGGTTATGAAGCTTTCTTT.